This T cell receptor beta chain was captured by sequencing in a study of blood T cell repertoires in COVID-19. Here immunoSEQ multiplex PCR was the method, and the copy in TCRdb shows in-frame clones only, minus some. Among about 220,000 clones listed, over 75% were seen once. The clonotype originates from a human donor in a cohort sampled during active COVID-19. Material for sequencing was peripheral blood.

CDR3 residues: CASSPPRGTHRYGYTF. CDR3 nucleotide sequence: TGTGCCAGCAGTCCCCCGCGGGGCACCCACCGGTATGGCTACACCTTC. The genes are TRBV28 and TRBJ1-2; perhaps TRBD1 as D (5 bases). The germline V gene has CDR1 MDHEN and CDR2 SYDVKM. V lost 5 bases and J 5 bases, leaving 21 bases between the germline ends. CDR3 length equals 16 residues.